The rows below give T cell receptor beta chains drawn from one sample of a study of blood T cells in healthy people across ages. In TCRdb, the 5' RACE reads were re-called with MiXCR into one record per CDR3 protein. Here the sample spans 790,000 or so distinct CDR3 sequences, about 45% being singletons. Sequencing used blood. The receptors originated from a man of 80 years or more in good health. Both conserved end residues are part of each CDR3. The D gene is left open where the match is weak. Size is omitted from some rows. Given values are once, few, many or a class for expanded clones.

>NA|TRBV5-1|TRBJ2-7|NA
CASSSSGLTGTEQYF
TGCGCCAGCAGCTCTTCAGGGCTAACGGGAACCGAGCAGTACTTC
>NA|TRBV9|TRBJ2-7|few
CASSVETGSYEQYF
TGTGCCAGCAGCGTAGAGACGGGATCCTACGAGCAGTACTTC
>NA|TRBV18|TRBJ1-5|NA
CASSPMDRGNQPQHF
TGTGCCAGCTCACCCATGGACAGAGGCAATCAGCCCCAGCATTTT
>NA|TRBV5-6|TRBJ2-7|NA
CASSGSWAEQYF
TGTGCCAGCAGCGGCTCCTGGGCCGAGCAGTACTTC
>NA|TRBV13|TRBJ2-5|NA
CASSLGPKQGPETQYF
TGTGCCAGCAGCTTAGGACCCAAACAGGGCCCAGAGACCCAGTACTTC
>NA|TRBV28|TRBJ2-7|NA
CASSVFASPYEQYF
TGTGCCAGCAGTGTGTTTGCATCCCCCTACGAGCAGTACTTC
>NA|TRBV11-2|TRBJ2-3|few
CASSLRLVDTQYF
TGTGCCAGCAGCTTAAGGCTCGTAGATACGCAGTATTTT
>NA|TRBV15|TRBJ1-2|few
CATSRDPSSLGGYTF
TGTGCCACCAGCAGAGATCCAAGTTCCCTGGGTGGCTACACCTTC
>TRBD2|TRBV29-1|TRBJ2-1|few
CSVGTSDHNEQFF
TGCAGCGTGGGGACTAGCGATCATAATGAGCAGTTCTTC
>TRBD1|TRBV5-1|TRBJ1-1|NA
CASSLEGQANTEAFF
TGCGCCAGCAGCTTGGAGGGACAGGCGAACACTGAAGCTTTCTTT
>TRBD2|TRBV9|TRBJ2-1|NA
CASSVASGSYEQFF
TGTGCCAGCAGCGTAGCTAGCGGGAGCTATGAGCAGTTCTTC
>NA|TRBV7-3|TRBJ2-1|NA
CASSLADGRNEQFF
TGTGCCAGCAGCCTAGCCGACGGAAGAAATGAGCAGTTCTTC
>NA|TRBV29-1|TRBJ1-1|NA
CSVESQGNTEAFF
TGCAGCGTTGAATCCCAGGGGAACACTGAAGCTTTCTTT
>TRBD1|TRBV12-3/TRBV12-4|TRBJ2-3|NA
CASRPQGARSDTQYF
TGTGCCAGCAGGCCTCAGGGGGCCAGATCAGATACGCAGTATTTT
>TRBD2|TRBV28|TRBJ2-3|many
CASSSRGRLADTDTQYF
TGTGCCAGCAGTTCACGCGGCCGACTAGCGGACACAGATACGCAGTATTTT
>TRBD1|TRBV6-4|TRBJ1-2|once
CASSDSNDRGIYGYTF
TGTGCCAGCAGTGACTCGAATGACAGGGGCATTTATGGCTACACCTTC
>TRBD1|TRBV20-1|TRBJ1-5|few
CSVSAGGGQPQHF
TGCAGTGTCTCGGCAGGGGGCGGTCAGCCCCAGCATTTT
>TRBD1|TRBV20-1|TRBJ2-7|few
CSATTGGEWFEQYF
TGCAGTGCCACGACAGGGGGCGAATGGTTCGAGCAGTACTTC
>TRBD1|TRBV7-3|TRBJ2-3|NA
CASSQTGQVTDTQYF
TGTGCCAGCAGTCAGACAGGGCAGGTCACAGATACGCAGTATTTT
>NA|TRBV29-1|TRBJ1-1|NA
CSVIEGGTEAFF
TGCAGCGTTATTGAGGGGGGGACTGAAGCTTTCTTT
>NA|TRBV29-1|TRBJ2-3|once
CSVGTAITDTQYF
TGCAGCGTTGGGACAGCGATCACAGATACGCAGTATTTT
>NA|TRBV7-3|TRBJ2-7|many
CASSLTGGAYEQYF
TGTGCCAGCAGCTTAACAGGGGGGGCCTACGAGCAGTACTTC
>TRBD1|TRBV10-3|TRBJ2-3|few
CAISGGGASEDTQYF
TGTGCCATCAGTGGAGGGGGCGCCTCAGAAGATACGCAGTATTTT
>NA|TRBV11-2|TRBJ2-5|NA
CASSLGTGVIQETQYF
TGTGCCAGCAGCTTAGGGACCGGGGTGATACAAGAGACCCAGTACTTC
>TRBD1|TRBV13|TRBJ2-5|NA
CASRRQGAGEQYF
TGTGCCAGCAGACGACAGGGGGCGGGGGAGCAGTACTTC
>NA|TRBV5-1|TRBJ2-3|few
CASSLDRRHTQYF
TGCGCCAGCAGCTTGGATAGAAGGCATACGCAGTATTTT
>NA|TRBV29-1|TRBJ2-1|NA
CSVEMLGGTGIYNERYF
TGCAGCGTTGAAATGTTGGGGGGAACAGGGATCTACAATGAGCGGTACTTC
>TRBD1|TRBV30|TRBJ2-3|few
CAWTRTGWADTQYF
TGTGCCTGGACAAGGACAGGCTGGGCAGATACGCAGTATTTT
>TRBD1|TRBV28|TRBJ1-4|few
CASSLFIGQGLGGDEEKLFF
TGTGCCAGCAGTCTATTCATAGGACAGGGATTGGGTGGTGATGAAGAAAAACTGTTTTTT
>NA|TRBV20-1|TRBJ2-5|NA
CSGLRETQYF
TGCAGTGGCTTACGAGAGACCCAGTACTTC
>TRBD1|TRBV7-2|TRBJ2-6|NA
CASSPRGTGGSGANVLTF
TGTGCCAGCAGCCCCCGTGGGACAGGGGGTAGTGGGGCCAACGTCCTGACTTTC
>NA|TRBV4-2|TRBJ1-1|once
CASSQRPGGNAEAFF
TGTGCCAGCAGCCAAAGGCCGGGGGGCAACGCTGAAGCTTTCTTT
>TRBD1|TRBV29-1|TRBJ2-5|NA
CSVAGTGGNEQYF
TGCAGCGTCGCTGGGACAGGGGGCAATGAGCAGTACTTC
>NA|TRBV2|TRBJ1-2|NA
CASSETGLPRSYGYTF
TGTGCCAGCAGTGAAACGGGACTCCCTAGGAGCTATGGCTACACCTTC
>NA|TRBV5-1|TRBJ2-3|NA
CASSLAGQTTDTQYF
TGCGCCAGCAGCTTGGCAGGACAGACCACAGATACGCAGTATTTT
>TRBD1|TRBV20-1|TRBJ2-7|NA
CSALHTGTGGYEQYF
TGCAGTGCTCTACATACCGGGACAGGGGGCTACGAGCAGTACTTC
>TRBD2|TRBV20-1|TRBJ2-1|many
CSAVDRGESRNEQFF
TGCAGTGCTGTCGATCGGGGGGAATCGAGGAATGAGCAGTTCTTC
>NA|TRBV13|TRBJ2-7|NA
CASSLGVRDEQYF
TGTGCCAGCAGCTTAGGGGTCCGGGACGAGCAGTACTTC
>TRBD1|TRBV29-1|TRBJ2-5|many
CSVQTPLDRVVTETQYF
TGCAGCGTACAAACCCCCCTCGACAGGGTAGTGACGGAGACCCAGTACTTC
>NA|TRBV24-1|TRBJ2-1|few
CATSDKRPEQRNEQFF
TGTGCCACCAGTGATAAAAGACCGGAACAGAGGAATGAGCAGTTCTTC